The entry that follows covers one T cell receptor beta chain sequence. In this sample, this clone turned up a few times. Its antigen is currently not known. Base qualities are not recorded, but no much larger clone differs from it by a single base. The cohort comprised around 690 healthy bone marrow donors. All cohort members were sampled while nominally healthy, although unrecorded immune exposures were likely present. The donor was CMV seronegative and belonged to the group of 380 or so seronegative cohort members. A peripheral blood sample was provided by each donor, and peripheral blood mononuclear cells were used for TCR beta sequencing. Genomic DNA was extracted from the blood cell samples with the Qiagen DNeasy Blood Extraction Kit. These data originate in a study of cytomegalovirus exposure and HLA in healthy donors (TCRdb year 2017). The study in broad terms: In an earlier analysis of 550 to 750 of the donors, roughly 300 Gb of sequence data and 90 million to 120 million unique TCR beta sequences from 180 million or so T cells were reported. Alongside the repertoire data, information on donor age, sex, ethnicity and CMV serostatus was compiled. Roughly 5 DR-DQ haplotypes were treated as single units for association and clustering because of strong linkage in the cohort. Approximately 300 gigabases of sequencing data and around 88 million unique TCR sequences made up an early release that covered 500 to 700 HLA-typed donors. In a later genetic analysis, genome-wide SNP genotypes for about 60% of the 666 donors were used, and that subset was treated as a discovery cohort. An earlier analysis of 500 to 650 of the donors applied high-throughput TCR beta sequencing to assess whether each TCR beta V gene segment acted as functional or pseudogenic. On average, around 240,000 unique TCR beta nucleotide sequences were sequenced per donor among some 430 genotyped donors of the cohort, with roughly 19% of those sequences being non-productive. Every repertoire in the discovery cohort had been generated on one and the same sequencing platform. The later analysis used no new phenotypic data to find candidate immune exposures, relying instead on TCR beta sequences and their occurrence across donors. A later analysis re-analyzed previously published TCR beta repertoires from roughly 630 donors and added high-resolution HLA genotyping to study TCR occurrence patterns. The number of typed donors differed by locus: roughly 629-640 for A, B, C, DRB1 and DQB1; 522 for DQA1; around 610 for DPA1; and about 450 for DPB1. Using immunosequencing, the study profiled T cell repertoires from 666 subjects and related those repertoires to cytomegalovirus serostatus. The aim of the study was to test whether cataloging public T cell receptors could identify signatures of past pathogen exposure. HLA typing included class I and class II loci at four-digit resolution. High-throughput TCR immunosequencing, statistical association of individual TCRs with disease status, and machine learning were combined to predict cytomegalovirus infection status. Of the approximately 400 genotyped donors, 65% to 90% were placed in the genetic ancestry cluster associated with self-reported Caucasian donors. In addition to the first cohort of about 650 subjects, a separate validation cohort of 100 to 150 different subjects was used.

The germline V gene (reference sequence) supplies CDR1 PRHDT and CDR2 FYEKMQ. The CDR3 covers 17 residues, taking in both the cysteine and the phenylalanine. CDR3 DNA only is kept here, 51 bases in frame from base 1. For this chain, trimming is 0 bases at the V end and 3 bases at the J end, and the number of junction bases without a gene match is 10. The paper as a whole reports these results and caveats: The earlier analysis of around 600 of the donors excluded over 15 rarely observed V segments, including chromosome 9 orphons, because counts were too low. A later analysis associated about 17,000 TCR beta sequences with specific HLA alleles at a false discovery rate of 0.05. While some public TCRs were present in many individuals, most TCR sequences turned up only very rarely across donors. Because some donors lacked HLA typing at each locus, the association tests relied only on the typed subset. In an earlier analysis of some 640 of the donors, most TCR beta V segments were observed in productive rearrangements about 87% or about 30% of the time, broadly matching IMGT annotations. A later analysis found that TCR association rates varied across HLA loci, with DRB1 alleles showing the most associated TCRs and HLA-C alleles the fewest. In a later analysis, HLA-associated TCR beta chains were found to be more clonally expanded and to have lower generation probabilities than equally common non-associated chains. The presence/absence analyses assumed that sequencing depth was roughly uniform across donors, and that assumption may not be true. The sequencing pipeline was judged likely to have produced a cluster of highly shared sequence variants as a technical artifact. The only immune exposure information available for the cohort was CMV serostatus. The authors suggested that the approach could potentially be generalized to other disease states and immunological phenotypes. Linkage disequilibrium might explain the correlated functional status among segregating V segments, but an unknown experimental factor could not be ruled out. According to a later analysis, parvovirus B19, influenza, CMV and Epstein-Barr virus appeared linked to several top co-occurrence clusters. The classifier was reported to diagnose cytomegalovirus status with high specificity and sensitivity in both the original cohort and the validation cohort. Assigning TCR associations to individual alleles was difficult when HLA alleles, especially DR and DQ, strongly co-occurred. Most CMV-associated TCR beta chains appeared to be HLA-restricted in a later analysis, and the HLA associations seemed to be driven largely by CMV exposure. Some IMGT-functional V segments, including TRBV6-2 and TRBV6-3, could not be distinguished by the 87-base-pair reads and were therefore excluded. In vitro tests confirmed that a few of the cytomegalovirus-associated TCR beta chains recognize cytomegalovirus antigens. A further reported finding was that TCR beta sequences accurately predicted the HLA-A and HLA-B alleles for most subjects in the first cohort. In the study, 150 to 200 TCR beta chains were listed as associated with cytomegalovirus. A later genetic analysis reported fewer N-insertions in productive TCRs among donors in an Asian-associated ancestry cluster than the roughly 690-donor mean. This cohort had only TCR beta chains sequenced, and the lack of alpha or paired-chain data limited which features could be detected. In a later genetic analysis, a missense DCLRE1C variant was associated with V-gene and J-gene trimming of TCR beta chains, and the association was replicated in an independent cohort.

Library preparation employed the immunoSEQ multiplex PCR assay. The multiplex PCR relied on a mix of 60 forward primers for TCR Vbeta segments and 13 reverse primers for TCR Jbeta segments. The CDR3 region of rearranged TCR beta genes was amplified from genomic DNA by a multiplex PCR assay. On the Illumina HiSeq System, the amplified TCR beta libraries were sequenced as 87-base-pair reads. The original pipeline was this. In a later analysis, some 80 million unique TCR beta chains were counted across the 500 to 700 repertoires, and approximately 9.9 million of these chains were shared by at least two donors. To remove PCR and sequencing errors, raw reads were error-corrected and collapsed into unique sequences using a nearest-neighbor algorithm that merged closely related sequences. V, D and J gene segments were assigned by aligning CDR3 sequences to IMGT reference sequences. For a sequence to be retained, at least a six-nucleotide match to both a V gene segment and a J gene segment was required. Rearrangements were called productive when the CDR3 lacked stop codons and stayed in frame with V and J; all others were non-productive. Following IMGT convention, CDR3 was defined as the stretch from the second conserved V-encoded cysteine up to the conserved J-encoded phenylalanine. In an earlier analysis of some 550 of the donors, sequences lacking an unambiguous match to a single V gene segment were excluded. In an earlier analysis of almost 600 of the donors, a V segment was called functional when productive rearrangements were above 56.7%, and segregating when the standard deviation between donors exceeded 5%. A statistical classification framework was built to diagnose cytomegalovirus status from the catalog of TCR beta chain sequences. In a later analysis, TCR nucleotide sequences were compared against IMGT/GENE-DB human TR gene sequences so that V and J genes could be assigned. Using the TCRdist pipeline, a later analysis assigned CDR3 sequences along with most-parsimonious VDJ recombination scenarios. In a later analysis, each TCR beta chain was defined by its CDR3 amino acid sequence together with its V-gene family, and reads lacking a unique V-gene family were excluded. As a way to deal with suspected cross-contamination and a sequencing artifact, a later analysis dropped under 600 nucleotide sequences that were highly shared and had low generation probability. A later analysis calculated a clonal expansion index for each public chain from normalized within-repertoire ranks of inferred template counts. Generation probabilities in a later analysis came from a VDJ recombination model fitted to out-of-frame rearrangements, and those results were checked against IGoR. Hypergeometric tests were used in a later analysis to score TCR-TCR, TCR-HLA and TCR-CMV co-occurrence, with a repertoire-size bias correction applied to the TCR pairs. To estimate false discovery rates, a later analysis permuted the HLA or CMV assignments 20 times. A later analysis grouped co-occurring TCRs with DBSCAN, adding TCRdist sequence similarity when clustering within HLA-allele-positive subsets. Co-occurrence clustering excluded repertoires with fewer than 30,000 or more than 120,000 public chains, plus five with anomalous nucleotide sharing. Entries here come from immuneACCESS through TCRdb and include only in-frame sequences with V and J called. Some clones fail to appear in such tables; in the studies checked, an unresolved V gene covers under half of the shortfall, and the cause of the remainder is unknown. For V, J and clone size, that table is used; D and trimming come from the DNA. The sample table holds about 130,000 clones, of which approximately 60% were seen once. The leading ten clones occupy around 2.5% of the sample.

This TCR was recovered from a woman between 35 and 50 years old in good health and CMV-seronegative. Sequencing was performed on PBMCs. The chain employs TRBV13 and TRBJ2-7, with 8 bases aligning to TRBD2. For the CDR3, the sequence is CASSLGPGGRFYYEQYF. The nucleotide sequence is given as TGTGCCAGCAGCTTAGGTCCCGGCGGGAGGTTCTACTACGAGCAGTACTTC.